These 30 T cell receptor beta chains share one sample of origin, sequenced in a study of shared T cell receptors in the human thymus. Profiled with immunoSEQ multiplex PCR; TCRdb holds only in-frame clones, not every one. The sample holds 540,000 or so clones; 70% to 80% are singletons and the top ten take more than 0.01%. The sample was also linked to a second study, of human thymus T cells.

Material for sequencing was thymocytes. The origin of the receptors is a boy under two years old with a congenital heart defect.

The chain uses TRBV5-1 and TRBJ2-1; 13 positions match TRBD2. This CDR3 has 17 amino acids. Per germline, CDR1 SGHRS and CDR2 YFSETQ. V shed 0 bases, J shed 7 bases, and the junction held 7 bases outside the gene matches. The CDR3 is CASSLAPGLAGTNEQFF. The DNA of the CDR3 is TGCGCCAGCAGCTTGGCCCCGGGACTAGCGGGGACTAATGAGCAGTTCTTC.

This clone came up once. The CDR3 reads CASSRRIYGTYEQYF. As DNA, the CDR3 is TGTGCCAGCAGTCGGCGGATTTACGGAACCTACGAGCAGTACTTC. This chain connects TRBV11-2 to TRBJ2-7; D gene ambiguous. Germline V CDR1 and CDR2: SGHAT, FQNNGV. V lost 6 bases to trimming and J lost 2 bases, with 17 bases between them. The CDR3 totals 15 residues.

This chain uses TRBV30 with TRBJ1-1, with TRBD1 identical over 7 bases. The CDR3 covers 15 residues. With V trimmed by 0 bases and J by 5 bases, 9 bases remained unmatched. CDR1 and CDR2 (germline): GTSNPN, SVGIG (reference sequence). CDR3 DNA: TGTGCCTGGAGTGTACGGAACAGGGGTAATACTGAAGCTTTCTTT. It translates to CAWSVRNRGNTEAFF. Full variable domain (missing parts from reference TRBV30 and TRBJ1-1): SQTIHQWPATLVQPVGSPLSLECTVEGTSNPNLYWYRQAAGRGLQLLFYSVGIGQISSEVPQNLSASRPQDRQFILSSKKLLLSDSGFYLCAWSVRNRGNTEAFFGQGTRLTVV.

The V and J genes are TRBV28 and TRBJ2-2, with TRBD1 as a possible D gene (5 bases). From germline, CDR1 is MDHEN and CDR2 SYDVKM. The CDR3 loop spans 18 amino acids. Trimming took 5 bases from V and 3 from J, leaving 22 bases between them. This CDR3 is CASSPDRQFEVDTGELFF. Here the CDR3 DNA reads TGTGCCAGCAGTCCCGACCGACAGTTTGAGGTGGACACCGGGGAGCTGTTTTTT.

The chain combines TRBV7-2 with TRBJ2-7; 10 nucleotides align to TRBD2. V lost 4 bases to trimming and J lost 7 bases; unmatched junction nucleotides: 13. Germline V gives CDR1 SGHTA, CDR2 FQGNSA. The CDR3 is made up of 16 amino acids. This CDR3 is CASSSPPKREGSEQYF. In nucleotides, the CDR3 is TGTGCCAGCAGCTCACCACCCAAGCGGGAGGGATCTGAGCAGTACTTC.

This chain connects TRBV7-2 to TRBJ2-7, with TRBD2 matching 14 bases. Losses at the gene ends were 1 base for V and 5 bases for J; bases not matched to a gene: 7. The CDR3 has 17 amino acids. Germline V CDR1 and CDR2: SGHTA, FQGNSA. DNA of the CDR3: TGTGCCAGCAGCTTAGAGGGGACTAGCGGGAGCCGGGACGAGCAGTACTTC. It codes for CASSLEGTSGSRDEQYF.

This clone has a handful of counts. V gene TRBV4-3 combines with J gene TRBJ1-2; TRBD1 aligns across 12 bases. This CDR3 is built from 16 residues. The junction had 2 bases not matched to a gene; V was cut back by 1 base and J by 2 bases. Germline CDR1 and CDR2: LGHNA and YSLEER. The DNA of the CDR3 is TGCGCCAGCAGCCAAGTCGGGACAGGGGGCAACTATGGCTACACCTTC. Its translation: CASSQVGTGGNYGYTF.

The chain employs TRBV7-9 and TRBJ2-1, with TRBD2 matching over 14 bases. With V trimmed by 6 bases and J by 8 bases, 6 bases remained unmatched. The germline CDR1 and CDR2 sequences are SEHNR and FQNEAQ (reference sequence). The CDR3 consists of 15 residues. CDR3 DNA sequence: TGTGCCAGCAGTCCACCGGGACTAGCGGGAGATGAGCAGTTCTTC. The encoded protein is CASSPPGLAGDEQFF.

The chain has TRBV5-6 and TRBJ2-3; TRBD2 matches at 10 bases. There are 18 residues in the CDR3. Trimming at V came to 1 base and at J to 4 bases, leaving 12 bases not matched to a gene. CDR1 is SGHDT, CDR2 YYEEEE, per germline. CDR3: CASSLYFRLAGEADTQYF. Written as DNA, the CDR3 is TGTGCCAGCAGCTTGTATTTCCGGCTAGCGGGGGAGGCAGATACGCAGTATTTT.

The chain combines TRBV9 with TRBJ2-3, with 8 bases that match TRBD2. CDR3 size: 15 residues. Germline assignment: CDR1 SGDLS and CDR2 YYNGEE. J was trimmed by 6 bases and V by 0 bases; bases with no gene match: 6. CDR3 bases: TGTGCCAGCAGCGTAGGTGAGCGGGAGTACGATACGCAGTATTTT. It codes for CASSVGEREYDTQYF.

The V call is TRBV10-3, the J call TRBJ2-2; D ambiguous. The V and J ends lost 8 bases and 2 bases respectively, with 9 bases between them. Germline values: CDR1 ENHRY, CDR2 SYGVKD. CDR3 length: 13 amino acids. The CDR3, as DNA: TGTGCCATCTGGGCACCTAACACCGGGGAGCTGTTTTTT. It encodes CAIWAPNTGELFF.

The CDR3 is CASSLLAGGPSTDTQYF. In nucleotides, the CDR3 is TGTGCCAGCAGTTTACTAGCGGGAGGGCCAAGCACAGATACGCAGTATTTT. The chain employs TRBV28 and TRBJ2-3; TRBD2 agrees at 12 bases. Unmatched junction bases numbered 3, after V lost 2 bases and J lost 0 bases. The CDR3 has 17 amino acids. CDR1 and CDR2 from the germline V gene are MDHEN and SYDVKM.

The chain links TRBV7-6 to TRBJ2-3; D possibly corresponds to TRBD2 (6 bases). There are 16 residues in the CDR3. V shed 0 bases and J shed 1 base, with 11 bases lying between them. Germline CDR1 and CDR2: SGHVS and FNYEAQ. DNA for the CDR3: TGTGCCAGCAGCTTAGCGCAAACGGGGGGCACAGATACGCAGTATTTT. This translates into CASSLAQTGGTDTQYF.

The chain carries TRBV4-1 and TRBJ2-3; 7 positions match TRBD1. CDR3 length: 16 residues. V was clipped by 4 bases and J by 5 bases; unmatched bases: 12. From germline, CDR1 is MGHRA and CDR2 YSYEKL. This CDR3 reads CASSLIYRGARDTQYF. The CDR3 bases are TGCGCCAGCAGCCTGATCTACAGGGGCGCTAGAGATACGCAGTATTTT.

This chain links TRBV28 with TRBJ1-5; D possibly corresponds to TRBD1 (6 bases). The CDR3 length is 15 residues. V lost 0 bases and J 3 bases, leaving 9 bases between the germline ends. CDR1 and CDR2 from the germline V gene are MDHEN and SYDVKM. CDR3 amino acids: CASSLCDRINQPQHF. CDR3 DNA sequence: TGTGCCAGCAGTTTATGTGACAGGATCAATCAGCCCCAGCATTTT.

The gene calls are TRBV7-6 and TRBJ2-7, with 8 bases lining up with TRBD1. Germline CDR1 and CDR2: SGHVS and FNYEAQ. This CDR3 spans 17 amino acids. Germline trimming cut 4 bases from V and 1 base from J; bases unmatched to any gene: 12. The CDR3 sequence: CASSYRSLRTGSYEQYF. The CDR3 DNA sequence: TGTGCCAGCAGCTACAGATCCCTTAGGACAGGGTCCTACGAGCAGTACTTC.

This clone has just one count. J is TRBJ1-2 and V is TRBV28; 9 nucleotides match TRBD1. Germline CDR1 reads MDHEN; CDR2 reads SYDVKM. The ends lost 4 bases at V and 4 bases at J; junction bases unmatched: 7. The CDR3 contains 15 residues. The CDR3 protein is CASSSGTGSLYGYTF. As DNA, the CDR3 is TGTGCCAGCAGTTCCGGGACAGGGTCCCTCTATGGCTACACCTTC.

The rearrangement joins TRBV7-6 to TRBJ2-3; 11 nucleotides line up with TRBD2. Germline V CDR1 and CDR2: SGHVS, FNYEAQ. The CDR3 covers 17 residues. The V segment lost 5 bases and the J segment 0 bases; nucleotides outside the gene matches: 7. CDR3 in DNA: TGTGCCAGCAGCCACGGTGGGACTAGCGGAAGCACAGATACGCAGTATTTT. Translating it yields CASSHGGTSGSTDTQYF.

The gene calls are TRBV6-4 and TRBJ1-5; D might be TRBD1 (6 bases). V shed 4 bases and J shed 8 bases, with 12 bases lying between them. Germline-derived CDR1 and CDR2 are MRHNA and SNTAGT. The CDR3 spans 13 residues. The CDR3 region has the DNA TGTGCCAGCAGTGCCACAGGGACGGAGCCCCAGCATTTT. Amino acids: CASSATGTEPQHF.

The chain is built from TRBV11-2 and TRBJ1-2; no clear D. Trimming removed 1 base at V and 1 base at J, with 4 bases between. Germline V gives CDR1 SGHAT, CDR2 FQNNGV. The CDR3 spans 13 residues. DNA for the CDR3: TGTGCCAGCAGCTTAGTCAGTAACTATGGCTACACCTTC. This sequence encodes CASSLVSNYGYTF.

In DNA form, the CDR3 reads TGCGCCAGCAGCCAAGAGGTAGCTCGGGAGGGCCCTAGCACAGATACGCAGTATTTT. It translates to CASSQEVAREGPSTDTQYF. This chain links TRBV4-3 with TRBJ2-3; 8 bases are a match to TRBD2. V lost 0 bases and J lost 0; bases outside the gene matches: 11. Germline CDR1 is LGHNA and CDR2 is YSLEER. The CDR3 consists of 19 residues.

The chain recombines TRBV25-1 with TRBJ1-2; 7 nucleotides agree with TRBD1. Trimming at V came to 4 bases and at J to 8 bases, leaving 10 bases not matched to a gene. CDR1 and CDR2 (germline): MGHDK, SYGVNS. The CDR3 covers 14 residues. CDR3 sequence reads: CASSGDKGAPGYTF. The CDR3 DNA sequence: TGTGCCAGCAGTGGGGACAAGGGGGCTCCGGGCTACACCTTC.

V gene TRBV7-2 combines with J gene TRBJ2-1; TRBD2 agrees at 12 bases. The CDR3 is 18 residues long. Germline trimming cut 0 bases from V and 7 bases from J; bases unmatched to any gene: 10. The V gene's germline CDR1 is SGHTA and CDR2 FQGNSA. CDR3: CASSLARLAGGRRNEQFF. CDR3 in DNA: TGTGCCAGCAGCTTAGCGCGGCTAGCGGGGGGGCGGAGGAATGAGCAGTTCTTC.

This sequence joins TRBV7-9 and TRBJ2-3; D perhaps matches TRBD2 (6 bases). Trimming removed 4 bases at V and 7 bases at J, with 24 bases between. In germline, CDR1 is SEHNR, CDR2 FQNEAQ (reference sequence). The CDR3 loop spans 17 amino acids. CDR3 residues: CASSYFGGTDKGNTQYF. CDR3 in DNA: TGTGCCAGCAGCTACTTCGGCGGGACTGACAAAGGCAATACGCAGTATTTT.

The CDR3 coding sequence is TGTGCCAGTTCAGGGTTGGGTAATGAAAAACTGTTTTTT. Translation gives CASSGLGNEKLFF. This chain uses TRBV2 with TRBJ1-4; tentative D call: TRBD1 (5 bases). Per germline, CDR1 SNHLY and CDR2 FYNNEI. The ends were cut back, 9 bases at V and 4 bases at J, with 12 bases in the middle. The CDR3 has 13 residues.

This clone was picked up a small number of times. This chain joins TRBV7-2 and TRBJ2-1, with 11 bases lining up with TRBD1. The germline V gene has CDR1 SGHTA and CDR2 FQGNSA. With 4 bases clipped from V and 9 bases from J, the junction kept 11 bases outside the gene matches. The CDR3 extends over 16 amino acids. This CDR3 is CASSYGQGAPKGEQFF. CDR3 sequence (DNA): TGTGCCAGCAGCTACGGACAGGGGGCTCCCAAGGGTGAGCAGTTCTTC.

The chain joins TRBV6-6 to TRBJ2-2, with D maybe TRBD1 (6 bases). The CDR3 length is 11 residues. The V gene's germline CDR1 is MNHNY and CDR2 SVGAGI (reference sequence). V lost 6 bases to trimming and J lost 11 bases, with 10 bases between them. The CDR3 protein is CASSDRFELFF. The CDR3 DNA reads TGTGCCAGCAGCGACAGGTTCGAGCTGTTTTTT.

The chain uses TRBV29-1 and TRBJ1-1, with 7 nucleotides matching TRBD1. The CDR3 length is 12 residues. Germline loops: CDR1 SQVTM, CDR2 ANQGSEA. Trimming took 4 bases from V and 8 from J; bases not matched to a gene: 7. The CDR3 here is CSVGDRAYEAFF. The DNA of the CDR3 is TGCAGCGTTGGAGACAGGGCTTACGAAGCTTTCTTT.

This clone has a single count. The V gene is TRBV6-4, the J gene TRBJ1-2; 8 bases map to TRBD1. CDR1 is MRHNA and CDR2 is SNTAGT in the germline V gene. V was pared by 5 bases and J by 4 bases, with 9 bases of the junction left unmatched. CDR3 length: 15 amino acids. In DNA form, the CDR3 reads TGTGCCAGCAGTCCTGCTCCGGACAGGGCCTATGGCTACACCTTC. It codes for CASSPAPDRAYGYTF.

This clone was found a few times. This chain uses TRBV28 with TRBJ2-1; 7 nucleotides agree with TRBD2. Germline values: CDR1 MDHEN, CDR2 SYDVKM. The CDR3 loop spans 15 amino acids. The ends lost 5 bases at V and 7 bases at J; junction bases unmatched: 11. CDR3 sequence (DNA): TGTGCCAGCAGTCCCGTCATGCGGGAGCGTAATGAGCAGTTCTTC. Amino acid sequence: CASSPVMRERNEQFF.